This TCR beta chain was found in a study of blood T cell repertoires in COVID-19 (dated by TCRdb to 2020 to 2022). About the investigation overall: The collaborator samples originated in the United States, Italy and Spain and spanned the acute and convalescent phases of COVID-19. The sample metadata nearly always contained a de-identified subject ID, COVID-19 status, age in years and sex. Where HLA class I and class II types were available, the types were taken from metadata supplied by the sample provider, not from assay-based typing. Samples came from the ongoing ImmuneRACE study (first 160 participants) plus 1,254 subjects from 6 global collaborators. Deeply sampled blood TCRbeta repertoires from subjects exposed to, actively infected with, or recovered from COVID-19 were included in the dataset. The material from the prospective study consisted of cDNA or gDNA derived from T cells, B-cell-depleted T cells, or PBMCs. The repertoires were released in a freely available public database intended as a resource for research on the immune response to SARS-CoV-2. What the work shows at the level of the full study, not this receptor alone: Clinical and demographic metadata were provided uncurated, with the amount varying by source and participant.

TCRbeta CDR3 regions were amplified from genomic DNA using the immunoSEQ Assay, a bias-controlled multiplex PCR. In the original analysis: Nucleated cell counts per sample were estimated from amplification of reference gene primers within the assay. Sequence reads were collapsed and filtered to measure the absolute abundance of every unique TCRbeta CDR3 rearrangement. For each sample, productive Simpson clonality was calculated as the square root of Simpson's diversity index across productive rearrangements. Not all clones reach the TCRdb copy of this immuneACCESS table, which keeps in-frame sequences only. Checked studies attribute under half of the gap to unresolved V genes and leave the rest unexplained. V, J and clone size are those of that table, while D and trimming were read from the DNA. The sample records 130,000 to 150,000 clones, 70% to 90% of which are singletons. The top ten clones comprise roughly 2.6% of the sample.

The collaborating institutions used their own protocols to collect whole blood in K2EDTA tubes. For TCRbeta analysis, collaborators shipped samples in one of three forms: frozen whole blood, isolated PBMCs, or DNA extracted from either of those sample types. As concerns this clone: This clone's antigen is unknown. No much larger clonotype is one base removed from it; base qualities were not supplied.

The CDR3 numbers 16 residues from cysteine through phenylalanine. Only CDR3 DNA remains: 48 bases, in frame from the first base. The germline V gene sets CDR1 to SNHLY and CDR2 to FYNNEI. V is clipped by 9 bases and J by 0 bases, and the sequence between their germline boundaries is 15 bases long. Input material: peripheral blood. The receptor's source is a human donor with acute or convalescent COVID-19. The donor label of this sample is uncertain. Recombination joined TRBV2 with TRBJ1-6; possibly the D gene is TRBD1, per 5 matching bases. CDR3 sequence: CASIRQTSSYNSPLHF. The DNA sequence is TGTGCCAGTATTCGACAGACAAGCTCCTATAATTCACCCCTCCACTTT.